These 17 T cell receptor beta chains came from one sample sequenced in a study of T-cell reconstitution after alpha-beta-depleted transplantation in children. A TCRbeta library incorporating unique molecular identifiers was prepared. Using its own MiXCR run on the PCR reads, TCRdb lists one record per CDR3 protein. There are 300,000 to 350,000 distinct CDR3 sequences in the sample; around 25% occur only once, and 9.5% to 12% lies in the top ten. Sequenced material: PBMCs, mostly from graft donor cells, taken 180 days after TCRalphabeta/CD19-depleted stem cell transplant. Receptors were obtained from a male patient aged 5 to 17 who had a stem cell transplant for acute lymphoblastic leukemia, so the T cells may come from the graft donor.

This clonotype turned up a few times. This chain joins TRBV2 and TRBJ2-7, with 11 nucleotides matching TRBD2. Germline trimming cut 2 bases from V and 6 bases from J; bases unmatched to any gene: 9. CDR3 length: 16 residues. Germline values: CDR1 SNHLY, CDR2 FYNNEI. CDR3 amino acids: CASSEWLAGGLGEQYF. DNA for the CDR3: TGTGCCAGCAGTGAATGGCTAGCGGGAGGCTTGGGCGAGCAGTACTTC. The full variable domain, its missing parts supplied by reference TRBV2 and TRBJ2-7, is EPEVTQTPSHQVTQMGQEVILRCVPISNHLYFYWYRQILGQKVEFLVSFYNNEISEKSEIFDDQFSVERPDGSNFTLKIRSTKLEDSAMYFCASSEWLAGGLGEQYFGPGTRLTVT.

This clonotype has just a few counts. The chain joins TRBV12-3 or TRBV12-4 to TRBJ1-5; TRBD1 is a possible D gene (5 bases). Trimming removed 7 bases at V and 0 bases at J, with 7 bases between. The CDR3 has 13 residues. CDR3 sequence: CASKGLSNQPQHF. In nucleotides, the CDR3 is TGTGCCAGCAAGGGACTTAGCAATCAGCCCCAGCATTTT.

This clonotype was counted between two and nine times. CDR3 sequence (DNA): TGCGCCAGCAGCTTGGAAGGTCAACTCTGGAACACTGAAGCTTTCTTT. As protein: CASSLEGQLWNTEAFF. This chain connects TRBV5-1 to TRBJ1-1; D ambiguous. V dropped 0 bases and J dropped 1 base, with 13 bases sitting between them. Germline lookup yields CDR1 SGHRS and CDR2 YFSETQ. The CDR3 runs 16 residues.

This clonotype was found a few times. The V call is TRBV5-1, the J call TRBJ2-5; TRBD2 aligns across 10 bases. CDR3 size: 16 residues. V shed 0 bases, J shed 4 bases, and the junction held 6 bases outside the gene matches. Germline loops: CDR1 SGHRS, CDR2 YFSETQ. This CDR3 is CASSLDLAGARETQYF. DNA of the CDR3: TGCGCCAGCAGCTTGGATCTAGCGGGAGCGAGAGAGACCCAGTACTTC.

The chain uses TRBV13 and TRBJ2-3; 9 bases are shared with TRBD2. The J segment lost 4 bases and the V segment lost 1 base, leaving 3 bases of the junction unmatched. CDR1 and CDR2 from the germline V gene are PRHDT and FYEKMQ (reference sequence). This CDR3 spans 15 amino acids. The CDR3 nucleotides read TGTGCCAGCAGCTTAGAAGGCGGGAGGGCAGATACGCAGTATTTT. Translating gives CASSLEGGRADTQYF.

The chain carries TRBV5-6 and TRBJ2-1; perhaps TRBD2 as D (6 bases). CDR1 is SGHDT, CDR2 YYEEEE, per germline. The CDR3 totals 15 residues. V lost 3 bases, J lost 3 bases, and 13 bases lay in between. The DNA for the CDR3 is TGTGCCAGCAGCTGGACTACCTTAATCTACAATGAGCAGTTCTTC. Translation: CASSWTTLIYNEQFF.

This clonotype was detected only a few times. V usage is TRBV29-1 and J usage is TRBJ2-1, with D possibly matching TRBD2 (6 bases). In germline, CDR1 is SQVTM, CDR2 ANQGSEA. The CDR3 totals 10 residues. Trimming removed 3 bases from V and 9 bases from J, with 6 bases in between. The CDR3 is CSVEEGEQFF. CDR3 nucleotide sequence: TGCAGCGTTGAGGAGGGTGAGCAGTTCTTC.

This clonotype was recorded a few times. In DNA, the CDR3 is TGTGCCAGCAGCTTATTGCCAGACAATGGCTACACCTTC. Residues: CASSLLPDNGYTF. The rearrangement links TRBV7-9 to TRBJ1-2, with D unresolved. The CDR3 totals 13 residues. V shed 2 bases and J shed 6 bases, with 10 bases lying between them. Germline V gives CDR1 SEHNR, CDR2 FQNEAQ (reference sequence).

This chain uses TRBV4-1 with TRBJ2-7; tentatively, D is TRBD1 (5 bases). Germline-derived CDR1 and CDR2 are MGHRA and YSYEKL. The ends were cut back, 4 bases at V and 0 bases at J, with 16 bases in the middle. This CDR3 contains 16 residues. CDR3 amino acids: CASSRLLQGSSYEQYF. As DNA, the CDR3 is TGCGCCAGCAGCCGCCTACTCCAGGGCAGCTCCTACGAGCAGTACTTC.

This clonotype appeared a single time. The V and J genes are TRBV18 and TRBJ2-7; 8 nucleotides line up with TRBD1. Germline V gives CDR1 KGHSH, CDR2 LQKENI. After removal of 6 bases from V and 3 bases from J, the junction contained 7 bases not matched to a gene. The CDR3 is 14 amino acids. Written as DNA, the CDR3 is TGTGCCAGCTCTGACCCGGACAGGGTCTACGAGCAGTACTTC. The encoded protein is CASSDPDRVYEQYF.

This rearrangement joins TRBV27 to TRBJ1-1; D not certain. The V gene's germline CDR1 is MNHEY and CDR2 SMNVEV (reference sequence). This CDR3 comprises 13 residues. Trimming cost V 2 bases and J 5 bases, with 9 bases left between them. The CDR3 DNA sequence: TGTGCCAGCAGTTTAGAGCCCTATACTGAAGCTTTCTTT. Its protein is CASSLEPYTEAFF.

The CDR3: CASSLDPSGRRTDTQYF. CDR3 DNA: TGTGCCAGCAGCTTAGACCCTAGCGGGAGGCGCACAGATACGCAGTATTTT. The V call is TRBV11-2, the J call TRBJ2-3; 11 bases are a match to TRBD2. The CDR3 covers 17 residues. Looked up from germline, CDR1 is SGHAT and CDR2 is FQNNGV. With 0 bases clipped from V and 1 base from J, the junction kept 3 bases outside the gene matches.

The chain recombines TRBV5-1 with TRBJ2-7, with D possibly being TRBD2 (6 bases). V was trimmed by 4 bases and J by 4 bases, leaving 24 bases between them. This CDR3 contains 17 residues. From germline, CDR1 is SGHRS and CDR2 YFSETQ. CDR3: CASSTTDPIGRRYEQYF. CDR3 DNA: TGCGCCAGCAGCACCACCGATCCGATAGGGAGGAGGTACGAGCAGTACTTC.

The CDR3 spells CASSPGLAGGNPNEQFF. DNA of the CDR3: TGCGCCAGCAGCCCGGGACTAGCGGGAGGAAACCCCAATGAGCAGTTCTTC. The J gene is TRBJ2-1, the V gene TRBV5-1, with TRBD2 matching over 15 bases. V shed 4 bases, J shed 6 bases, and the junction held 8 bases outside the gene matches. The V gene's germline CDR1 is SGHRS and CDR2 YFSETQ. This CDR3 has 17 residues.

The CDR3 DNA follows: TGCGCCAGCAGCTACCTAGCGGGAGCGGGGCAGACCCAGTACTTC. It is translated as CASSYLAGAGQTQYF. The chain combines TRBV5-1 with TRBJ2-5, with TRBD2 matching over 10 bases. Trimming at V came to 3 bases and at J to 6 bases, leaving 8 bases not matched to a gene. Germline V gene data show CDR1 as SGHRS and CDR2 as YFSETQ. The CDR3 extends over 15 amino acids.

The V call is TRBV12-3 or TRBV12-4, the J call TRBJ2-7; no clear D. This CDR3 contains 13 residues. The germline V and J ends were trimmed by 6 bases and 2 bases, with 11 bases remaining between them. The CDR3 reads CASSPGATYEQYF. CDR3 nucleotides: TGTGCCAGCAGCCCCGGAGCCACCTACGAGCAGTACTTC.

This clonotype appeared a few times. The chain couples TRBV2 to TRBJ2-7, with D perhaps matching TRBD1 (5 bases). V lost 6 bases and J 0 bases, leaving 12 bases between the germline ends. CDR1 is SNHLY, CDR2 FYNNEI, per germline. The CDR3 runs 14 residues. The CDR3 bases are TGTGCCAGCAGGTGGGGCAGAGCCTCCTACGAGCAGTACTTC. Amino acid sequence: CASRWGRASYEQYF. Supplemented by reference TRBV2 and TRBJ2-7, the full variable domain reads EPEVTQTPSHQVTQMGQEVILRCVPISNHLYFYWYRQILGQKVEFLVSFYNNEISEKSEIFDDQFSVERPDGSNFTLKIRSTKLEDSAMYFCASRWGRASYEQYFGPGTRLTVT.